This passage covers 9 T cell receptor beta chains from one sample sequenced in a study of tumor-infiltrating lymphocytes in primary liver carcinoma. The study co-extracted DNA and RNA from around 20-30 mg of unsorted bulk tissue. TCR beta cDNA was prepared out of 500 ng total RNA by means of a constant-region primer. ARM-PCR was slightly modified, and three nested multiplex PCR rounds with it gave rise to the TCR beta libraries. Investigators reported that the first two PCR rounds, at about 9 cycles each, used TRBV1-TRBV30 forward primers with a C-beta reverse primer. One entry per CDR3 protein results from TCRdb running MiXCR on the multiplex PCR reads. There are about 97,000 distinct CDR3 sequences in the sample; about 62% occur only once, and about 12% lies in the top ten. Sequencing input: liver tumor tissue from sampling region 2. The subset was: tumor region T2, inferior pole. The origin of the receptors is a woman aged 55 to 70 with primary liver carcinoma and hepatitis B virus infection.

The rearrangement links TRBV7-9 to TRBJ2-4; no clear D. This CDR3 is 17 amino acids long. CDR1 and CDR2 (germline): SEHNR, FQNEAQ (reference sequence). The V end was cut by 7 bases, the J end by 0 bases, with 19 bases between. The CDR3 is CASNPGLGKLAKNIQYF. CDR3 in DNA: TGTGCCAGCAACCCCGGGCTGGGGAAGCTAGCCAAAAACATTCAGTACTTC.

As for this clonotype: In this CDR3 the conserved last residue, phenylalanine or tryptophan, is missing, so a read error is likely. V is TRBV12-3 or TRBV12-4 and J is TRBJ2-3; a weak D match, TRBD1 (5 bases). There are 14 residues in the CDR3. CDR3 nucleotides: TGTGCCAGCAGTACTGGGGCTAACACAGGTACGCAGTATTTG. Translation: CASSTGANTGTQYL.

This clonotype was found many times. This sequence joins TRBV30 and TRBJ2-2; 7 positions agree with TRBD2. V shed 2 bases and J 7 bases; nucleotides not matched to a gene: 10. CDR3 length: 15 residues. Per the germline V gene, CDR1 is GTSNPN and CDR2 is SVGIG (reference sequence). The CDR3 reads CAWSIAGAVSGELFF. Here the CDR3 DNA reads TGTGCCTGGAGTATCGCGGGAGCGGTTAGCGGGGAGCTGTTTTTT.

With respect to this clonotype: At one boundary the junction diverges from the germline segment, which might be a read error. The CDR3 DNA reads as TGTGCCAGCTGCTTATTAGGGTCGGTTTACAATGAGCAGTTCTTC. Translating gives CASCLLGSVYNEQFF. This chain links TRBV11-3 with TRBJ2-1; no firm D call. This CDR3 is 15 amino acids long. Germline lookup yields CDR1 SGHNT and CDR2 YENEEA.

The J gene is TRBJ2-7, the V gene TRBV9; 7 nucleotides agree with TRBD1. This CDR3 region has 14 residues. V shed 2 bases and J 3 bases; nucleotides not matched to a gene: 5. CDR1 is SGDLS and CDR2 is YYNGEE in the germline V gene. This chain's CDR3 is CASSVRPGGYEQYF. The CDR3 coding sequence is TGTGCCAGCAGCGTCCGACCAGGGGGCTACGAGCAGTACTTC.

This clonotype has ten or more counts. The chain's CDR3 is CASSFGLASTYNEQFF. The DNA of the CDR3 is TGTGCCAGCAGCTTTGGACTAGCGAGTACCTACAATGAGCAGTTCTTC. The chain couples TRBV7-9 to TRBJ2-1; 9 bases are shared with TRBD2. CDR1 SEHNR and CDR2 FQNEAQ come from the germline V gene (reference sequence). The CDR3 has 16 residues. Losses at the gene ends were 3 bases for V and 2 bases for J; bases not matched to a gene: 5.

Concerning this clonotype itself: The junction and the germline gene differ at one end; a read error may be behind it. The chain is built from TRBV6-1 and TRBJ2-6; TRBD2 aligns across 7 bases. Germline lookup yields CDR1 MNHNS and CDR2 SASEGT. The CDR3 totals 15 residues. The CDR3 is CTSSGTIGGANVLTF. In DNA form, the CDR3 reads TGTACCAGCAGTGGGACTATCGGGGGGGCCAACGTCCTGACTTTC.

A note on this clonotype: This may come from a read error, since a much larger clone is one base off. The CDR3 nucleotides are TGTGTCAGCAGCCACCACCGAGGGACAGGGTCCTACAATGAGCAGTTCTTC. This encodes CVSSHHRGTGSYNEQFF. The chain carries TRBV6-5 and TRBJ2-1, with 9 positions matching TRBD1. CDR3 length: 17 residues. Germline-derived CDR1 and CDR2 are MNHEY and SVGAGI.

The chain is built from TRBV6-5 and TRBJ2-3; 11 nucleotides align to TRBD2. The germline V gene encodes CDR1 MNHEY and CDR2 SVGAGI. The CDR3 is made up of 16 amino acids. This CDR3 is CVGSYRGLAARDTQYF. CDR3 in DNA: TGTGTCGGCAGTTACCGGGGACTAGCGGCCAGGGATACGCAGTATTTT.